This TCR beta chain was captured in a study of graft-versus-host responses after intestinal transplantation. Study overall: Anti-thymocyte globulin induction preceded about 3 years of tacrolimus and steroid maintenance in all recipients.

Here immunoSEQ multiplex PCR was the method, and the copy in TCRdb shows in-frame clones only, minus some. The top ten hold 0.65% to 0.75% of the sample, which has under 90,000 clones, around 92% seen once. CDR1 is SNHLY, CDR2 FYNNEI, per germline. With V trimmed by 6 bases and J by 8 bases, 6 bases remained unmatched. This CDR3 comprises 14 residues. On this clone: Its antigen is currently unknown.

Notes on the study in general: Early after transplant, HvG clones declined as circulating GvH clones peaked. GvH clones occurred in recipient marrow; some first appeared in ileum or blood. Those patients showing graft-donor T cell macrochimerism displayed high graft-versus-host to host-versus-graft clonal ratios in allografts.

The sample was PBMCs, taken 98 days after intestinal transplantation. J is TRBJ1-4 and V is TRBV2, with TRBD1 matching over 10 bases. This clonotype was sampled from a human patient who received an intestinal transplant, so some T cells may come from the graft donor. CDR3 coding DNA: TGTGCCAGCAGCCGGGACAGGGGAGAAGAAAAACTGTTTTTT. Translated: CASSRDRGEEKLFF.